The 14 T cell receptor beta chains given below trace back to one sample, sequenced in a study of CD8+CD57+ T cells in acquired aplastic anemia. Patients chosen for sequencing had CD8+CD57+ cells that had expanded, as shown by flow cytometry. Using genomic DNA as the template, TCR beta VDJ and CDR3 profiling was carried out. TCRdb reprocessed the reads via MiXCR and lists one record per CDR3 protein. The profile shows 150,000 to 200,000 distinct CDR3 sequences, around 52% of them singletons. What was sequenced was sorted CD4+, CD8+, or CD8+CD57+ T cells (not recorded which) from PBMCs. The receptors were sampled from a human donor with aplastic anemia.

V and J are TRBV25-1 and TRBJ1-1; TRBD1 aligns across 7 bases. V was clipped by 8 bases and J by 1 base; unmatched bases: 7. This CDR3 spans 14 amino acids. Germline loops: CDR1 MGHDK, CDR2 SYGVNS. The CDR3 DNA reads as TGTGCCAGCCTTCCGTGGGACAGGAACACTGAAGCTTTCTTT. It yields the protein CASLPWDRNTEAFF.

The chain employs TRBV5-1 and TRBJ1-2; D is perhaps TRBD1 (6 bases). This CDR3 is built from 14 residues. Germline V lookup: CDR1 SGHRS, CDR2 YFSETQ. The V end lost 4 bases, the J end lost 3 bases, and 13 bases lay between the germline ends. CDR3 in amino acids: CASSPQGRDYGYTF. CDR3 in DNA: TGCGCCAGCAGCCCCCAGGGGCGGGACTATGGCTACACCTTC.

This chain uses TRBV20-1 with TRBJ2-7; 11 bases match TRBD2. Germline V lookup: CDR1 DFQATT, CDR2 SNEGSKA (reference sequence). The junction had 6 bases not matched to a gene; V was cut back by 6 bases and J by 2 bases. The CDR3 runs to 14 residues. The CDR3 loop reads CSALPSGRPYEQYF. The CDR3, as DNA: TGCAGTGCCCTTCCTAGCGGGAGGCCCTACGAGCAGTACTTC.

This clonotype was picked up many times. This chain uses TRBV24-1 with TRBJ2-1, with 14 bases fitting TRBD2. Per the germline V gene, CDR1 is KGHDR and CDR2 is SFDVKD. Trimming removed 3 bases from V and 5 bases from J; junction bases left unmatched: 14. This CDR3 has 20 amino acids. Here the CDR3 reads CATSDLPSGTSGSWDNEQFF. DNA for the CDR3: TGTGCCACCAGTGATCTCCCCTCCGGGACTAGCGGGAGTTGGGACAATGAGCAGTTCTTC.

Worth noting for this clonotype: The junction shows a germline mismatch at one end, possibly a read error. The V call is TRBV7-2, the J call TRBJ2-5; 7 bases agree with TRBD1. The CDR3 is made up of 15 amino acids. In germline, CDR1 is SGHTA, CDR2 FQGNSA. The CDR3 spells CASSLTGTYQETQYF. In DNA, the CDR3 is TGCGCCAGCAGCTTGACAGGGACGTACCAAGAGACCCAGTACTTC.

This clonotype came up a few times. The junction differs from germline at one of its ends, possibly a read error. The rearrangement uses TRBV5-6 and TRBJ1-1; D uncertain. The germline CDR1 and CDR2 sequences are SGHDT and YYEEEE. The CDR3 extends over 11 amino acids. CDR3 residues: CANSLSTEAFF. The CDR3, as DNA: TGTGCCAACAGCTTATCCACTGAAGCTTTCTTT.

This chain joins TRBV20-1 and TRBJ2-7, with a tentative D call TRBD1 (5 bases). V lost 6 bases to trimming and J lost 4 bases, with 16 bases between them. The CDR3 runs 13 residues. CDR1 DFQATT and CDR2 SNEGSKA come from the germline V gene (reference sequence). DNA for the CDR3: TGCAGTGCCCGAGCAGGGTTTGGGTACGAGCAGTACTTC. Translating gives CSARAGFGYEQYF.

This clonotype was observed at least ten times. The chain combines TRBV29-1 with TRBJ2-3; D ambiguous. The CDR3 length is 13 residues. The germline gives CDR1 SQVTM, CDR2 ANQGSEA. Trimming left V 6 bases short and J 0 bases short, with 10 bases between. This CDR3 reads CSVTFGSTDTQYF. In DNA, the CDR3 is TGCAGCGTAACTTTCGGGAGCACAGATACGCAGTATTTT.

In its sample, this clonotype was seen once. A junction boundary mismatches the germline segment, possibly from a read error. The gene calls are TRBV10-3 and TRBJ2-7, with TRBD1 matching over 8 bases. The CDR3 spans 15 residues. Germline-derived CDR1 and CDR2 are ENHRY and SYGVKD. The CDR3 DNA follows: TGTGCCAGCAGTTACGACCACAGGGGGGACTACGAGCAGTACTTC. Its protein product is CASSYDHRGDYEQYF.

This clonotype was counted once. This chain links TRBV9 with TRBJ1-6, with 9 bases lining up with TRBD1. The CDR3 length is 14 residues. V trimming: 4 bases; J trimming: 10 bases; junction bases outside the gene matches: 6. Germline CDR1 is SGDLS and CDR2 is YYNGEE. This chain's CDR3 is CASSSDRGQSPLHF. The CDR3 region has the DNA TGTGCCAGCAGCTCGGACAGGGGACAATCACCCCTCCACTTT.

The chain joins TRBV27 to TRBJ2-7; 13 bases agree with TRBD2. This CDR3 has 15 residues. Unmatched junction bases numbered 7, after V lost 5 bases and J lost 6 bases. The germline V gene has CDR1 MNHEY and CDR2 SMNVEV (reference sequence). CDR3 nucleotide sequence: TGTGCCAGCAGTCTCCGGACTAGCGGGAGTTCCGAGCAGTACTTC. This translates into CASSLRTSGSSEQYF.

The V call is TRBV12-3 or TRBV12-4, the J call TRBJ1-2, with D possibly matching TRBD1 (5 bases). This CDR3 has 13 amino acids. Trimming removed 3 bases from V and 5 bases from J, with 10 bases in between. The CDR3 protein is CASSFQAGYGYTF. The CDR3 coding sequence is TGTGCCAGCAGTTTCCAGGCAGGGTATGGCTACACCTTC.

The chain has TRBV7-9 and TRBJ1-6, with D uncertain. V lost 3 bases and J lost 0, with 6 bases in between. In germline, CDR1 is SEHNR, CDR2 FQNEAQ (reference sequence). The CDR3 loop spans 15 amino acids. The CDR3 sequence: CASSLGDSYNSPLHF. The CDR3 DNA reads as TGTGCCAGCAGCTTGGGTGACTCCTATAATTCACCCCTCCACTTT.

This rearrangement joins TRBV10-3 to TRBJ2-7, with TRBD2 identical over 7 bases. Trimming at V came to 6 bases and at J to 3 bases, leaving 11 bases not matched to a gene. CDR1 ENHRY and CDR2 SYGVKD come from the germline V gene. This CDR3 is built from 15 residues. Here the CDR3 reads CAISPGAGADYEQYF. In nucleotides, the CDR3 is TGTGCCATCAGCCCTGGGGCGGGAGCAGACTACGAGCAGTACTTC.